The sequence of this T cell receptor beta chain was determined in a study of T cells in Graves' hyperthyroidism and ophthalmopathy. For the study at large: The initial diagnosis was the point when peripheral blood was collected, ahead of any treatment.

Hyperthyroidism was newly diagnosed in patients aged 18 to 65 (duration under 2 months). 10 ml of fresh peripheral blood supplied the PBMCs. This clonotype was observed many times. One junction end disagrees with the germline gene, perhaps due to a read error. Germline V gives CDR1 SSHAT, CDR2 FNYEAQ (reference sequence). The CDR3 has 15 residues. TCR beta CDR3 sequences were amplified from RNA transcripts. The HTBI primer set was used in a first-round RT-PCR of the TCR CDR3. TCRdb re-analysed the multiplex PCR reads in MiXCR, keeping a single row per CDR3 protein. Among 250,000 to 300,000 distinct CDR3 sequences, 12% to 15% were seen once, and the ten largest hold approximately 7.9%.

This rearrangement joins TRBV7-7 to TRBJ2-1, with D perhaps TRBD2 (5 bases). This sequence was found in a middle-aged woman with Graves' hyperthyroidism. Sequenced sample: blood. This CDR3 reads CASSLESGTYNEQFF. The CDR3 coding sequence is TGTGCTAGCAGCTTGGAGAGCGGAACCTACAATGAGCAGTTCTTC.